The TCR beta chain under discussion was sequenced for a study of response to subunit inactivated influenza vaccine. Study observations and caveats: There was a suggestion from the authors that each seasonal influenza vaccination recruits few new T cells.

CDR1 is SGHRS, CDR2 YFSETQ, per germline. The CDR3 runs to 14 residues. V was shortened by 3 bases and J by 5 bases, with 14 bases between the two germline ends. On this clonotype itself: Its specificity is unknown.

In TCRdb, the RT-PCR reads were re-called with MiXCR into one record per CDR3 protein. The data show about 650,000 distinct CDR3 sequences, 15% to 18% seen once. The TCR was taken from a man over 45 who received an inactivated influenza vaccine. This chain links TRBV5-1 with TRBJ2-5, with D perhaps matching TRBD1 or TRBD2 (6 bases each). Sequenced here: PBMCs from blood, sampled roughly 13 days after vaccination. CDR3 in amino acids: CASSSADSGETQYF. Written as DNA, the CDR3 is TGCGCCAGCAGCTCGGCGGACAGCGGGGAGACCCAGTACTTC.